The clone carrying this T cell receptor (beta chain) has only a few counts. Its antigen is as yet unknown. The TCRbeta library was prepared with unique molecular identifiers. TCRdb called the PCR reads again in MiXCR, with one record for every CDR3 protein. The sample records 330,000 or so distinct CDR3 sequences, 10% being singletons. This entry is derived from a study of T-cell reconstitution after alpha-beta-depleted transplantation in children. Study-level findings and limits: The origin of alpha-beta T cells about two months after transplant was reportedly several hundred expanded graft clones.

Between the trimmed V and J ends, which lost 3 bases and 8 bases, there was a span of 15 bases. The CDR3 loop spans 14 amino acids. Germline CDR1 and CDR2: SNHLY and FYNNEI. The sequence derives from a boy younger than two with acute myeloid leukemia, due to receive a stem cell transplant. The chain uses TRBV2 and TRBJ2-3; D might be TRBD2 (6 bases). Source: PBMCs, taken before TCRalphabeta/CD19-depleted stem cell transplant. This CDR3 is CASSDHFSGGTQYF. DNA for the CDR3: TGTGCCAGCAGTGATCACTTCTCCGGGGGTACGCAGTATTTT.